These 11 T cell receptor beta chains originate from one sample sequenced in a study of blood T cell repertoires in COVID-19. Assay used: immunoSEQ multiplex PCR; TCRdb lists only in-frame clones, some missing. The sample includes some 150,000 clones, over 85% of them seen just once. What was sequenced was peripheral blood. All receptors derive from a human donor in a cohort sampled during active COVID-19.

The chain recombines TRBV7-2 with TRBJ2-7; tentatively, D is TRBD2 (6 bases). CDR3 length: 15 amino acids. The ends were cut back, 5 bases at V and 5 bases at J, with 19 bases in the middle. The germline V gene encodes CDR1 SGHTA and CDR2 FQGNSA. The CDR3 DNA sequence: TGTGCCAGCAGCCCTAGCGCTCGTACCGGCCACGAGCAGTACTTC. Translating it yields CASSPSARTGHEQYF.

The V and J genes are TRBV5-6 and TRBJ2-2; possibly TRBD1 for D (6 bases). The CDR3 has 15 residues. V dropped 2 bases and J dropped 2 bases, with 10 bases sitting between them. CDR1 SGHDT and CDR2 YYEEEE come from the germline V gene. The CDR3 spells CASSLLDRNTGELFF. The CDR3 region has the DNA TGTGCCAGCAGCTTATTGGACAGAAACACCGGGGAGCTGTTTTTT.

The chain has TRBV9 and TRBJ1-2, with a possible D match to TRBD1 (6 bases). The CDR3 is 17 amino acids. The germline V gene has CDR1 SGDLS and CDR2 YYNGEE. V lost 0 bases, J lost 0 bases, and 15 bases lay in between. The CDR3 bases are TGTGCCAGCAGCGTAGATCGGGCAGGGGCGACTAACTATGGCTACACCTTC. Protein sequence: CASSVDRAGATNYGYTF.

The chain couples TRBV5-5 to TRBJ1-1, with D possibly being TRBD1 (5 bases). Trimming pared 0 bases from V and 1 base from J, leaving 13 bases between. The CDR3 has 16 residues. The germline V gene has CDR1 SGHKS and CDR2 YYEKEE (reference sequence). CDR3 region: CASSLGASGGNTEAFF. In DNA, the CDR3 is TGTGCCAGCAGCTTGGGGGCCTCCGGGGGGAACACTGAAGCTTTCTTT.

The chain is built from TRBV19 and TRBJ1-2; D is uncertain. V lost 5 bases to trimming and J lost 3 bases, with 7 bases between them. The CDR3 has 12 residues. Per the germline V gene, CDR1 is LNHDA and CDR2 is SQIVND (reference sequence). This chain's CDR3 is CASSPRDYGYTF. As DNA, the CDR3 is TGTGCCAGTAGTCCCCGAGACTATGGCTACACCTTC.

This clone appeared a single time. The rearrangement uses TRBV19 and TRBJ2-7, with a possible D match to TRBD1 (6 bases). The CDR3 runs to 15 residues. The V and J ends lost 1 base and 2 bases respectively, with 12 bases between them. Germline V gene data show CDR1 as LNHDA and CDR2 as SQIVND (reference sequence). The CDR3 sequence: CASSIAGEGTYEQYF. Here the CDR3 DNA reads TGTGCCAGTAGTATAGCAGGGGAAGGTACCTACGAGCAGTACTTC.

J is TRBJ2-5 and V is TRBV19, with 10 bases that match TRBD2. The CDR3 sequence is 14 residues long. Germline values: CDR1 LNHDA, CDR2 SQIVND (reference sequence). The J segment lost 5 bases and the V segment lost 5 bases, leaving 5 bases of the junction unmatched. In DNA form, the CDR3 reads TGTGCCAGTAGTTCCCCGGGACTAGCGGAGACCCAGTACTTC. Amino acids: CASSSPGLAETQYF.

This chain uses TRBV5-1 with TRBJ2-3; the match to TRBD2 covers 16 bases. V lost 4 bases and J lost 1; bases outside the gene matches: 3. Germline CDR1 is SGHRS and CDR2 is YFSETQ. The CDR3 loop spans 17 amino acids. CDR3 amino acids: CASSLGLAGGRTDTQYF. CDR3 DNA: TGCGCCAGCAGCCTGGGACTAGCGGGGGGGCGCACAGATACGCAGTATTTT.

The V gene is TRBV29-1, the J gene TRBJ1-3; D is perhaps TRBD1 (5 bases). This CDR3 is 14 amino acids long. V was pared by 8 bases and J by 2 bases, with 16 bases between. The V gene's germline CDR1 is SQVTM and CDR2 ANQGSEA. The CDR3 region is CSCWGDPAGNTIYF. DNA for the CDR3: TGCAGCTGTTGGGGGGATCCTGCTGGAAACACCATATATTTT.

DNA of the CDR3: TGTGCCAGCTCACCTTCACAGGCCGACTATGGCTACACCTTC. This codes for CASSPSQADYGYTF. J is TRBJ1-2 and V is TRBV18; D may be TRBD1 (5 bases). CDR3 length equals 14 residues. Trimming stripped 3 bases from V and 3 bases from J, with 11 bases between. Germline loops: CDR1 KGHSH, CDR2 LQKENI.

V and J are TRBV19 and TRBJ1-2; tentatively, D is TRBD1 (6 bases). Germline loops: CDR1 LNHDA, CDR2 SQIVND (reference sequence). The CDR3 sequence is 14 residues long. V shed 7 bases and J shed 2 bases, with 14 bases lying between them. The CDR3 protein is CASTRTVRNYGYTF. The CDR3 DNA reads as TGTGCCAGTACTCGGACAGTGAGGAACTATGGCTACACCTTC. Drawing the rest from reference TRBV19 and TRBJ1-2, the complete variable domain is DGGITQSPKYLFRKEGQNVTLSCEQNLNHDAMYWYRQDPGQGLRLIYYSQIVNDFQKGDIAEGYSVSREKKESFPLTVTSAQKNPTAFYLCASTRTVRNYGYTFGSGTRLTVV.